This record looks at one T cell receptor (beta chain) sequence and its context. The target antigen is unknown. This sample is part of a study of Ad26.COV2.S vaccination and SARS-CoV-2 variants. Looking at the study overall: Administration of Ad26.COV2.S was intramuscular, either once or twice 56 days apart.

V gave up 4 bases and J gave up 5 bases, with 8 bases separating them. In germline, CDR1 is MRHNA, CDR2 SNTAGT. This CDR3 comprises 13 residues. Assay used: immunoSEQ multiplex PCR; TCRdb lists only in-frame clones, some missing. The sample comprises 300,000 to 350,000 clones, around 81% of which are singletons, and 2% to 2.5% rests with the top ten. The study's findings and limits: Placebo recipients had lower spike-specific TCR breadth than vaccine recipients.

Treatment given: about 20 received Ad26.COV2.S at low or high dose, single or two shots; roughly five received placebo; per-sample allocation not given. Sampling happened 63 days after the first vaccine or placebo injection. Specimen: peripheral blood, collected in a trial of Ad26.COV2.S vaccine versus placebo. The V call is TRBV6-4, the J call TRBJ2-2, with a weak D call TRBD1 (6 bases). This sequence was found in a person between 18 and 65 years old who received the Ad26.COV2.S COVID-19 vaccine or a placebo. The CDR3 spells CASSVQGTGELFF. The CDR3 region has the DNA TGTGCCAGCAGTGTTCAGGGGACCGGGGAGCTGTTTTTT.